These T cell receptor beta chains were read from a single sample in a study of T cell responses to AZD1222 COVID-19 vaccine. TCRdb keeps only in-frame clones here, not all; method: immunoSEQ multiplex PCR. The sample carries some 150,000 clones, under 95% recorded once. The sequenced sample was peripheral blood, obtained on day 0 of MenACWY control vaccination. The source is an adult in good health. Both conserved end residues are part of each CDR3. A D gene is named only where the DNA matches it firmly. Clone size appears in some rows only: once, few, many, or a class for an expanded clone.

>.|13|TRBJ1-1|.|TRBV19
TGTGCCAGTAGTAGCAGGGTAAGCCCTGAAGCTTTCTTT
CASSSRVSPEAFF
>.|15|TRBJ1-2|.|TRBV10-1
TGCGCCAGCAGTGAGTCGAACGGTCGGTTCTATGGCTACACCTTC
CASSESNGRFYGYTF
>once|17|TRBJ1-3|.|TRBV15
TGTGCCACCAGCACCCCAGAGGACAGCCGCTCTGGAAACACCATATATTTT
CATSTPEDSRSGNTIYF
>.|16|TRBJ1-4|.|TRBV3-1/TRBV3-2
TGTGCCAGCAGCCGGAGGCAGTCCTACTCAGGTGAAAAACTGTTTTTT
CASSRRQSYSGEKLFF
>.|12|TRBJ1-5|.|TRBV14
TGTGCCAGCAGCCAAACTTGGACAAATGGGGATTTT
CASSQTWTNGDF
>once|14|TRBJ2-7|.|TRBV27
TGTGCCAGCAGTTTAAAATACCGGGACTACGAGCAGTACTTC
CASSLKYRDYEQYF
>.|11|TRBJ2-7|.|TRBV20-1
TGCAGTGCTAGGTTGGCCCACGAGCAGTACTTC
CSARLAHEQYF
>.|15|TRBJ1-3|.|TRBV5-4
TGTGCCAGCAGCGCCGGACAGTCCTCTGGAAACACCATATATTTT
CASSAGQSSGNTIYF
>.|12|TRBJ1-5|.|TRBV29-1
TGCAGCGCCTCAGACGGGCATCAGCCCCAGCATTTT
CSASDGHQPQHF
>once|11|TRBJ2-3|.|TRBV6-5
TGTGCCAGTAATCTCAGAGATACGCAGTATTTT
CASNLRDTQYF
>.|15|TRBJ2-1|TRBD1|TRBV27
TGTGCCAGCAGGGACAGGGGGAACACACTCGATGAGCAGTTCTTC
CASRDRGNTLDEQFF
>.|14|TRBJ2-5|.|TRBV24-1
TGTGCCACCAGTGATCCCGGGACCCGAGAGACCCAGTACTTC
CATSDPGTRETQYF
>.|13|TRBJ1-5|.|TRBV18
TGTGCCAGCTCACGGACAGCCGATCAGCCCCAGCATTTT
CASSRTADQPQHF
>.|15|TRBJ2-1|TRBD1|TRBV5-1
TGCGCCAGCAGTCCGGGACAGGGGGCGTTTAATGAGCAGTTCTTC
CASSPGQGAFNEQFF
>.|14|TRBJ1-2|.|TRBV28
TGTGCCAGCAGTTCCCCAGGACAGATCTATGGCTACACCTTC
CASSSPGQIYGYTF
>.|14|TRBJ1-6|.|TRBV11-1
TGTGCCAGCAGCTCGGGGACGGATTATTCACCCCTCCACTTT
CASSSGTDYSPLHF
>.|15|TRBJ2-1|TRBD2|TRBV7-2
TGTGCCAGCAGCGTAGGGACTAGCGGGCACAATGAGCAGTTCTTC
CASSVGTSGHNEQFF
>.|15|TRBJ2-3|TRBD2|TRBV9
TGTGCCAGCAGCGAAACAGCGGGACCCACGAATACGCAGTATTTT
CASSETAGPTNTQYF
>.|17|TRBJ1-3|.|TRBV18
TGTGCCAGCTCACCACGGCAGGCAGGGAATTCTGGAAACACCATATATTTT
CASSPRQAGNSGNTIYF
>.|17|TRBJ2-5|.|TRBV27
TGTGCCAGCAGTTTGGGGAGGAGGGGCAGGCTCGGGGAGACCCAGTACTTC
CASSLGRRGRLGETQYF
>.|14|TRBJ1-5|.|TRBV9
TGTGCCAGCAGCGTAAATCCAGGGGATCAGCCCCAGCATTTT
CASSVNPGDQPQHF
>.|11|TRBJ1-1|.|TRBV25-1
TGTGCCAGTACGAGGAACACTGAAGCTTTCTTT
CASTRNTEAFF
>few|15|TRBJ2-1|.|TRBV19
TGTGCCAGTAGTTTCCGGGACCTAACGAATAATGAGCAGTTCTTC
CASSFRDLTNNEQFF
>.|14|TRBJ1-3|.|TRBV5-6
TGTGCCAGCACCACGAGGGGGTACGGAAACACCATATATTTT
CASTTRGYGNTIYF
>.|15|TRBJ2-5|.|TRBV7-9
TGTGCCAGCAGCCCCCGCGCGGGAAGGAGAGAGACCCAGTACTTC
CASSPRAGRRETQYF
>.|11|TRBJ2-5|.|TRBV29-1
TGCAGCGCTCGGCACGAGGAGACCCAGTACTTC
CSARHEETQYF
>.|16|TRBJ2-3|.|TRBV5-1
TGCGCCAGCAGCTTTATGGCAGCCGTGGCCGCAGATACGCAGTATTTT
CASSFMAAVAADTQYF
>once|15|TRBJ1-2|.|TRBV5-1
TGCGCCAGCAGCTTGGGTTCTCGGGGGGCGGATGGCTACACCTTC
CASSLGSRGADGYTF
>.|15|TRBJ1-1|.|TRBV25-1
TGTGCCAGCAGTGAATTAGAGGGTAAGAAGGCTGAAGCTTTCTTT
CASSELEGKKAEAFF
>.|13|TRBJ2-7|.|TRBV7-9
TGTGCCAGCAGCTTAAGGCTCGGCAACGAGCAGTACTTC
CASSLRLGNEQYF
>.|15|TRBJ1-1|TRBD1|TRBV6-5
TGTGCCAGCAGTTACCTCCGGGACAGAAACACTGAAGCTTTCTTT
CASSYLRDRNTEAFF
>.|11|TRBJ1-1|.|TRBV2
TGTGCCAGCAGTGAAGGCACTGAAGCTTTCTTT
CASSEGTEAFF
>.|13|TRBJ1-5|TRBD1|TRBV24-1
TGTGCCACCGCGACAGGGGGTGGCCAGCCCCAGCATTTT
CATATGGGQPQHF
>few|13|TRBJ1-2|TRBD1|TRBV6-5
TGTGCCAGCAGGAGACAGGGGAACTATGGCTACACCTTC
CASRRQGNYGYTF
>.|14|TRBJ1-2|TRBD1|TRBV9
TGTGCCAGCAGCCTTAGGACAGGGACGAGCGGCTACACCTTC
CASSLRTGTSGYTF
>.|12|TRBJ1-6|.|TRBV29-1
TGCAGCGTGTCGGACGGGAATTCACCCCTCCACTTT
CSVSDGNSPLHF
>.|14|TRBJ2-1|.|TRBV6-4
TGTGCCAGCAGTGACGGAAGCTCCTACAATGAGCAGTTCTTC
CASSDGSSYNEQFF